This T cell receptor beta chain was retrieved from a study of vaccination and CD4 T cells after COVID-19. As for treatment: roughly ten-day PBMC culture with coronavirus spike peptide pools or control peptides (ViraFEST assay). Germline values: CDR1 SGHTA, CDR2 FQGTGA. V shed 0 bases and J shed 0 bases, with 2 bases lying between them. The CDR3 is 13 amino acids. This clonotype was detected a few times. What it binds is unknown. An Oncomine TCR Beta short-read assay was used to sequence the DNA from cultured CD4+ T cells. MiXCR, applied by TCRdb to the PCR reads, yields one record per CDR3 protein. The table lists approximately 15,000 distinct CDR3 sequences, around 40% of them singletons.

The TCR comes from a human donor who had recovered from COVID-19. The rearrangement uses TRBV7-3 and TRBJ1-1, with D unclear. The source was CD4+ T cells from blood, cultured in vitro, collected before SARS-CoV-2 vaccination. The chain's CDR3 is CASSLTVNTEAFF. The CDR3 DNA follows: TGTGCCAGCAGCTTAACAGTGAACACTGAAGCTTTCTTT.